The next 3 T cell receptor beta chains were all read from a single sample in a study of blood T cell repertoires in COVID-19. Method: immunoSEQ multiplex PCR; TCRdb's copy keeps in-frame clones and lacks some. Of under 250,000 clones in the sample, approximately 88% are singletons; the top ten hold roughly 6.3%. Sequencing used peripheral blood. The origin of the receptors is a woman in her twenties or thirties with COVID-19, enrolled during active disease.

The chain carries TRBV4-1 and TRBJ2-7, with 8 bases identical to TRBD2. The junction had 10 bases not matched to a gene; V was cut back by 2 bases and J by 4 bases. This CDR3 comprises 16 residues. Germline V CDR1 and CDR2: MGHRA, YSYEKL. CDR3 nucleotides: TGCGCCAGCAGCCAAATCGTCGGGGGGGGCCTGTACGAGCAGTACTTC. Amino acid sequence: CASSQIVGGGLYEQYF.

The CDR3 here is CASSQVRGDIQYF. CDR3 nucleotide sequence: TGCGCCAGCAGCCAAGTACGGGGGGACATTCAGTACTTC. V gene TRBV4-1 combines with J gene TRBJ2-4; 7 nucleotides match TRBD2. CDR1 and CDR2 from the germline V gene are MGHRA and YSYEKL. This CDR3 contains 13 residues. Unmatched junction bases numbered 2, after V lost 1 base and J lost 8 bases.

The chain is built from TRBV10-3 and TRBJ1-1, with 10 bases that match TRBD1. The CDR3 sequence is 13 residues long. The ends lost 10 bases at V and 3 bases at J; junction bases unmatched: 5. Germline assignment: CDR1 ENHRY and CDR2 SYGVKD. CDR3: CASGTGVDTEAFF. As DNA, the CDR3 is TGTGCCAGTGGGACAGGGGTGGACACTGAAGCTTTCTTT.